This T cell receptor beta chain was identified in a study of regulatory T cells in long-lasting Graves disease. From germline, CDR1 is MNHEY and CDR2 SMNVEV (reference sequence). The CDR3 is 15 amino acids. The ends lost 2 bases at V and 4 bases at J; junction bases unmatched: 8. Time point meaning: persistent/refractory GD, antithyroid drugs over 5 years with positive TRAb. Researchers made the TCR library from RNA that was extracted from PBMCs. CDR3-region Arm-PCR and iRepertoire HTBI primers produced the TCR beta libraries. TCRdb called the multiplex PCR reads again in MiXCR, with one record for every CDR3 protein. This table holds hundreds of thousands of distinct CDR3 sequences, roughly a fifth found once. Overall study findings and caveats: Preferential use of TRBV28, TRBJ1-2 and TRBJ2-5 was seen in persistent disease.

This clonotype was seen repeatedly, ten times or more. Antigen: not known. The sequencing used peripheral blood mononuclear cells (PBMCs), collected when the disease was refractory, from a patient treated with antithyroid drugs. The genes are TRBV27 and TRBJ2-7, with 7 bases matching TRBD2. The TCR comes from a female donor with Graves disease. CDR3 in DNA: TGTGCCAGCAGTTTAACGGGGGGAGGAGAGTACGAGCAGTACTTC. Encoded protein: CASSLTGGGEYEQYF.